A selection of T cell receptor beta chains follows, all from one sample in a study of T cell repertoires in cytomegalovirus infection. What these receptors recognize is not known. One entry per CDR3 protein results from TCRdb running MiXCR on the reads. In the table there are about 220,000 distinct CDR3 sequences, about 39% of which are singletons. Sequences were derived from CD8+ T cells from cultured PBMCs, sampled from culture after CMV antigen stimulation. Receptors were obtained from a human donor in good health (CMV status not recorded). Some clones in this sample may be carry-over from other donors' samples. The CDR3 runs from the conserved cysteine through the conserved F or W. The D gene is left open where the match is weak. Size is stated for part of the rows, as once, few or many counts, or as a class when the clone is expanded.

J gene: TRBJ2-1
clone size: few
D gene: TRBD2
V gene: TRBV7-6
CDR3 protein: CASSPRLAGGPSSYNEQFF
CDR3 DNA: TGTGCCAGCAGCCCTCGACTAGCGGGAGGCCCGAGCTCCTACAATGAGCAGTTCTTC

J gene: TRBJ2-1
clone size: few
D gene: -
V gene: TRBV11-2
CDR3 protein: CASSLDRGRSSYNEQFF
CDR3 DNA: TGTGCCAGCAGCTTAGATCGGGGGAGAAGCTCCTACAATGAGCAGTTCTTC

J gene: TRBJ1-2
clone size: few
D gene: -
V gene: TRBV7-9
CDR3 protein: CASSPRETKARGTIGVGGYTF
CDR3 DNA: TGTGCCAGCAGCCCTCGCGAGACCAAAGCTCGTGGGACTATCGGGGTCGGTGGCTACACCTTC

J gene: TRBJ1-5
clone size: few
D gene: -
V gene: TRBV2
CDR3 protein: CASSSDRNSNQPQHF
CDR3 DNA: TGTGCCAGCAGTTCCGACAGGAATAGCAATCAGCCCCAGCATTTT

J gene: TRBJ2-1
clone size: -
D gene: -
V gene: TRBV19
CDR3 protein: CASSWGQNDNEQFF
CDR3 DNA: TGTGCCAGTAGTTGGGGTCAGAACGACAATGAGCAGTTCTTC

J gene: TRBJ1-1
clone size: -
D gene: -
V gene: TRBV7-8
CDR3 protein: CASSLETTEAFF
CDR3 DNA: TGTGCCAGCAGCTTAGAGACCACTGAAGCTTTCTTT

J gene: TRBJ1-5
clone size: -
D gene: -
V gene: TRBV4-1
CDR3 protein: CASSQEGRGGLRPQHF
CDR3 DNA: TGCGCCAGCAGCCAGGAGGGCAGGGGCGGCCTAAGGCCCCAGCATTTT

J gene: TRBJ1-1
clone size: few
D gene: -
V gene: TRBV28
CDR3 protein: CASSPTGLAMNTEAFF
CDR3 DNA: TGTGCCAGCAGCCCTACAGGGTTAGCCATGAACACTGAAGCTTTCTTT

J gene: TRBJ2-5
clone size: few
D gene: -
V gene: TRBV7-9
CDR3 protein: CASSLGQKRETQYF
CDR3 DNA: TGTGCCAGCAGCCTTGGACAGAAGAGAGAGACCCAGTACTTC

J gene: TRBJ2-2
clone size: -
D gene: TRBD2
V gene: TRBV12-3/TRBV12-4
CDR3 protein: CATLLAGDMANTGELFF
CDR3 DNA: TGTGCCACCCTACTAGCGGGAGACATGGCGAACACCGGGGAGCTGTTTTTT

J gene: TRBJ2-1
clone size: -
D gene: -
V gene: TRBV4-1
CDR3 protein: CASSQDRRGGYNEQFF
CDR3 DNA: TGTGCCAGCAGCCAAGATCGTAGGGGGGGCTACAATGAGCAGTTCTTC

J gene: TRBJ1-3
clone size: -
D gene: -
V gene: TRBV20-1
CDR3 protein: CSARVRRERNTIYF
CDR3 DNA: TGCAGTGCTAGAGTGAGGAGGGAGCGAAACACTATATATTTT

J gene: TRBJ2-5
clone size: -
D gene: TRBD1
V gene: TRBV6-5
CDR3 protein: CASSYSIYSGTDQETQYF
CDR3 DNA: TGTGCCAGCAGTTACTCGATTTATTCAGGGACAGACCAAGAGACCCAGTACTTC